This T cell receptor beta chain appears in the sequencing data of a study of tumor and adjacent non-tumor tissue in lung cancer. The library came from three nested PCR rounds adapted from ARM-PCR protocols. Each CDR3 protein gets one entry after TCRdb re-called the multiplex PCR reads with MiXCR. Altogether some 100,000 distinct CDR3 sequences are present, about 80% being singletons, with the ten largest covering roughly 29%. The template was RNA from unsorted bulk tissue. This non-tumor lung sample came from over 3 cm beyond the tumor edge. Germline V lookup: CDR1 SGHNT, CDR2 YENEEA. The V end was cut by 5 bases, the J end by 0 bases, with 20 bases between. This CDR3 has 17 residues.

J is TRBJ2-7 and V is TRBV11-3; TRBD1 might be the D (6 bases). Sequencing was performed on distant non-tumor lung tissue. This receptor was taken from a man between 60 and 70 years old with small cell lung cancer. The CDR3 bases are TGTGCCAGCAGCCCTCCGAGTTTGGGGGCTAGCTCCTACGAGCAGTACTTC. It yields the protein CASSPPSLGASSYEQYF.